These 9 T cell receptor beta chains originate from one sample sequenced in a study of T cell clonality in common variable immunodeficiency. Assay used: immunoSEQ multiplex PCR; TCRdb lists only in-frame clones, some missing. The sample has about 18,000 clones, none seen only once. The antigens of these receptors remain unknown. Study outcomes and limitations: Reportedly, TCR beta sequences from common variable immunodeficiency showed fewer deletions and N-nucleotide insertions.

Sequenced input: peripheral blood mononuclear cells. These receptors were collected from a human donor with common variable immunodeficiency.

At least ten counts were recorded for this clone. The read halts 3 residues ahead of the CDR3 end, with the missing end drawn from the germline J gene. The chain uses TRBV6-2 or TRBV6-3 and TRBJ2-4, with 8 positions matching TRBD2. After removal of 6 bases from V and 5 bases from J, the junction contained 9 bases not matched to a gene. Germline lookup yields CDR1 MNHEY and CDR2 SVGEGT. The length of the CDR3 is 15 residues. The sequenced CDR3 bases are TGTGCCAGCAGATCTATCTTGGGACTAGAAAACATT. Protein sequence: CASRSILGLENI. The CDR3 reads in full as CASRSILGLENIQYF.

The table lists this clone with many counts. The read stops 3 residues short of the end of the CDR3; the missing end is completed from the germline J gene. The chain recombines TRBV2 with TRBJ2-7; TRBD1 aligns across 7 bases. The CDR3 has 12 residues. CDR1 is SNHLY, CDR2 FYNNEI, per germline. Germline trimming cut 7 bases from V and 5 bases from J; bases unmatched to any gene: 5. CDR3 sequence: CASNRGWDEQYF. The CDR3 DNA, read in part, is TGTGCCAGCAACAGGGGTTGGGACGAG.

This clone was counted at least ten times. The sequence runs out 3 residues before the end of the CDR3; the remainder is reconstructed from the germline J gene. The rearrangement uses TRBV28 and TRBJ2-1; the match to TRBD2 covers 10 bases. V lost 6 bases, J lost 7 bases, and 15 bases stayed unmatched. The CDR3 is 17 residues long. CDR1 is MDHEN and CDR2 is SYDVKM in the germline V gene. CDR3 amino acids: CASRQGLAGEAGNEQFF. The sequenced part of the CDR3 DNA is TGTGCCAGCAGACAGGGGCTAGCGGGAGAGGCGGGGAATGAG.

There are a few counts of this clone. The read terminates 3 residues before the CDR3 end, so the remaining end is supplied by the germline J gene. The chain links TRBV6-1 to TRBJ2-7, with a possible D match to TRBD1 (5 bases). V was shortened by 2 bases and J by 6 bases, with 11 bases between the two germline ends. Per germline, CDR1 MNHNS and CDR2 SASEGT. CDR3 length equals 13 residues. The CDR3 sequence is CASSEFWGSEQYF. The sequenced part of the CDR3 DNA is TGTGCCAGCAGTGAATTTTGGGGCAGCGAG.

This clone was detected many times. The read finishes 3 residues shy of the CDR3 end, and the germline J gene is used to complete it. This rearrangement joins TRBV5-1 to TRBJ1-4; the match to TRBD1 covers 8 bases. The CDR3 has 16 amino acids. The J segment lost 0 bases and the V segment lost 9 bases, leaving 10 bases of the junction unmatched. CDR1 and CDR2 from the germline V gene are SGHRS and YFSETQ. CDR3 residues: CATSPGQAATNEKLFF. CDR3 bases read: TGCGCCACTTCCCCGGGACAGGCCGCAACTAATGAAAAA. Drawing the rest from reference TRBV5-1 and TRBJ1-4, the complete variable domain is KAGVTQTPRYLIKTRGQQVTLSCSPISGHRSVSWYQQTPGQGLQFLFEYFSETQRNKGNFPGRFSGRQFSNSRSEMNVSTLELGDSALYLCATSPGQAATNEKLFFGSGTQLSVL.

This clone was recorded many times. The read comes to an end 3 residues before the CDR3 does, leaving the germline J gene to fill in the end. This chain links TRBV2 with TRBJ2-1; 10 bases are shared with TRBD2. CDR3 length equals 14 residues. The germline V gene encodes CDR1 SNHLY and CDR2 FYNNEI. The V and J ends lost 7 bases and 7 bases, in that order; junction bases with no gene match: 7. Incomplete CDR3 DNA: TGTGCCAGCACCCCTAGCGGGAGTAAGAATGAG. Protein sequence: CASTPSGSKNE. The entire CDR3 reads CASTPSGSKNEQFF.

This clone occurred many times. The read comes to an end 3 residues before the CDR3 does, leaving the germline J gene to fill in the end. The same CDR3 arises from other DNA sequences in this sample as well. The V gene is TRBV23-1, the J gene TRBJ2-5, with D tentatively TRBD1 (5 bases). TRBV23-1 is filed as an ORF, its function uncertain. This CDR3 is built from 13 residues. V gave up 8 bases and J gave up 1 base, with 11 bases separating them. The chain's CDR3 is CASGTDTQETQYF. Partial CDR3 DNA: TGCGCCAGCGGAACGGACACCCAAGAGACC.

This clone showed up many times. From the germline J gene comes the end of the CDR3, since the read stops 3 residues before it. V usage is TRBV7-8 and J usage is TRBJ2-7; TRBD1 is a possible D gene (5 bases). The V end lost 8 bases, the J end lost 6 bases, and 17 bases lay between the germline ends. The germline gives CDR1 SGHVS, CDR2 FQNEAQ. This CDR3 contains 13 residues. CDR3 amino acids: CASRASGASEQYF. The sequenced CDR3 bases are TGTGCCAGCCGCGCTTCTGGGGCGTCCGAG.

This clone came up many times. Read coverage stops 3 residues before the CDR3 terminus; the germline J gene supplies the remainder. V gene TRBV30 combines with J gene TRBJ2-3, with D tentatively TRBD2 (5 bases). This CDR3 is built from 12 residues. With 8 bases removed from V and 5 bases from J, the gap between germline ends came to 14 bases. Germline loops: CDR1 GTSNPN, CDR2 SVGIG (reference sequence). The CDR3 reads CAMEVDLDTQYF. The DNA read from the CDR3 is TGTGCCATGGAAGTGGACTTAGATACG.